This TCR beta chain was sequenced for a study of T cell repertoires in cytomegalovirus infection (dated by TCRdb to about 2019). In the study overall: Donor HLA type was relevant to the analysis, as public TCR beta signatures indicated carriage of CMV infection together with the matching HLA type. Beyond this particular receptor, the publication reports: In both this cohort and an independent roughly 400-donor cohort, the cumulative frequency of public TCR beta family members distinguished carriers of CMV infection plus the relevant HLA type. The ex vivo response was dominated by HLA-C-restricted CMV-specific TCR beta clonotypes, which also provided the single most frequent clonotype in two of eight donors.

The sequencer was an Illumina HiSeq 1500. TCRdb applied fastp at Q25 and MiXCR to the public reads, then kept only in-frame beta chains. Each CDR3 protein gets just one entry, which takes the most common genes and DNA from the rows behind it. In this sample the table shows 200,000 to 300,000 distinct CDR3 sequences, about an eighth of which occur a single time. The ten largest make up 8.8% of the sample. To note about this clonotype: The antigen this receptor binds is unknown. No base quality values were provided; no much bigger clone lies one nucleotide off.

CDR3 length: 15 amino acids, cysteine to phenylalanine. Only the CDR3 portion is preserved as DNA: 45 bases, with reading frame beginning at the first base. From the germline V gene, CDR1 is SNHLY and CDR2 is FYNNEI. Trimmed from V: 4 bases; trimmed from J: 0 bases; junction bases lacking a gene match: 4. The rearrangement joined TRBV2 to TRBJ1-1; 8 nucleotides in the junction match TRBD1. Specimen: PBMCs. The source of this sequence is a human donor in good health (CMV status not recorded). Some clones in this sample may be carry-over from other donors' samples. The CDR3 loop reads CASSVAGGLNTEAFF. The nucleotide sequence reads as follows: TGTGCCAGCAGTGTGGCAGGGGGCCTGAACACTGAAGCTTTCTTT.